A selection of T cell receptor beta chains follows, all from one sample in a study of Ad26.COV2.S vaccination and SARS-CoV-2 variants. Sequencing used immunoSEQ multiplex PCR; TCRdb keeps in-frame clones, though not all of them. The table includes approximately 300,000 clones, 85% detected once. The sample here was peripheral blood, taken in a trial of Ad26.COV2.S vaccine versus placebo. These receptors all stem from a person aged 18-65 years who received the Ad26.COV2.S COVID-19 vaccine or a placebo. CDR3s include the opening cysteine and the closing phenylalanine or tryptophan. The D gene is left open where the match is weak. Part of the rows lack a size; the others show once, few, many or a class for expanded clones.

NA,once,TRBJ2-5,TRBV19,TGTGCCAGTAGTCGCGGGGGCTGGTACCAAGAGACCCAGTACTTC,CASSRGGWYQETQYF
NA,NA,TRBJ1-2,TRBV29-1,TGCAGCGCCGAATACGTCTATGGCTACACCTTC,CSAEYVYGYTF
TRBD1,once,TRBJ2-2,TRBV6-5,TGTGCCAGCAGTTCCGGGACAGGGGGCAACACCGGGGAGCTGTTTTTT,CASSSGTGGNTGELFF
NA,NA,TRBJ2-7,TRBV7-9,TGTGCCAGCAGCTCAGCTACCGGGGAGCAGTACTTC,CASSSATGEQYF
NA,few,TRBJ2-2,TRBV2,TGTGCCAGCAGTGATGGGGCAGCTCACACCGGGGAGCTGTTTTTT,CASSDGAAHTGELFF
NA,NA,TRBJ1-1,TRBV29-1,TGCAGCGTTGAGAGGGGAAGGGGGAACACTGAAGCTTTCTTT,CSVERGRGNTEAFF
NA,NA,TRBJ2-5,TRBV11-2,TGTGCCAGCAGCTTAGCCGTGACCCAGTACTTC,CASSLAVTQYF
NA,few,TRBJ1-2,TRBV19,TGTGCCAGTAGGAGGGGGGAGAGGTACTATGGCTACACCTTC,CASRRGERYYGYTF
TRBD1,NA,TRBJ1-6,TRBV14,TGTGCCAGCAGCTCCCGACAGGGCCCTAATTCACCCCTCCACTTT,CASSSRQGPNSPLHF
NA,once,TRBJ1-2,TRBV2,TGTGCCAGCAGACTACAGGGCACCGGTTCCTTC,CASRLQGTGSF